Listed here is a single T cell receptor (beta chain). Its cognate antigen has yet to be identified. No base-level quality is on record; no much larger clone is a single base apart. Per the publication, the time point label means: baseline pretreatment blood. The sample's treatment or condition, from its label and the paper: 15 Gy SBRT to primary tumor, nephrectomy 4 weeks later. To follow tumor-enriched clonotypes, serial peripheral blood was collected from radiation-treated patients at baseline and at 2 weeks and 4 weeks after SBRT. All patients had renal cell carcinoma with clear cell pathology. Genomic DNA for TCR sequencing was prepared using the QIAamp DNA Blood Mini Kit (Qiagen). The analyses included only samples that passed all quality control checks. TCR beta libraries were generated from genomic DNA with the immunoSEQ kit, following the manufacturer's recommendations. To prepare the libraries, a first multiplex PCR with proprietary primers was run, followed by a second PCR that added unique barcodes, and a bead cleanup was done after each round. A positive control reaction and a negative control reaction, both provided in the kit, were run with every batch of samples. The final libraries were assessed on an Agilent 4200 TapeStation D1000 ScreenTape, pooled by volume, and quantified by qPCR. Sequencing was performed on an Illumina NextSeq500 using a MidOutput 150-cycle cartridge, with 156 Read1 cycles, 15 Index1 cycles, and the kit custom primers. The pooled library was loaded at 0.85 to 1 pM, with an approximately 21% PhiX control spiked in. The paper's data handling went like this. Vendor-processed data were analyzed in R, with a clonotype defined as all T cells sharing the same CDR3 nucleotide sequence. In the clone abundance analyses, frequencies in each sample were normalized to that sample's 10,000 most abundant clones. Public T cell clones, averaging fewer than five per sample, were removed before analysis. An abundance difference of at least 32-fold between compartments was the criterion for calling clonotypes tumor-enriched or baseline blood-enriched. A beta-binomial differential abundance model was used to identify clonotypes that were expanded or contracted between blood time points. Tumor-blood repertoire similarity was measured with the Baroni-Urbani and Buser coefficient, and group comparisons used two-tailed Wilcoxon tests in R. TCRdb holds this immuneACCESS table with in-frame rearrangements only. Some clones are missing; in checked studies, unresolved V genes explain under half, and the rest has no known cause. The V and J calls and the clone size are those of that table, but D and trimming were determined from the DNA. Across this sample there are approximately 150,000 clones, with 88% seen only once. Of the sample, roughly 4% falls within the top ten clones.

The sample is drawn from a study of radiation and T cells in renal cell carcinoma (dated by TCRdb to 2019 to 2021). Study-wide context: Samples were obtained from a clinical trial, in which 15 Gy stereotactic body radiation therapy was delivered to primary renal cell carcinomas and nephrectomy was performed 4 weeks later. TCR beta sequencing covered roughly 53 samples in total, comprising 25 or so tumors and about 27 peripheral blood samples. A total of 4 million to 5 million unique CDR3 nucleotide sequences, encoding fewer than 3,000,000 unique CDR3 amino acid sequences, were found across all 50 or so samples.

Paper-wide results and their limitations: The single-armed trial design could not address effects of radiation dose or scheduling on the TCR repertoire. Changes in the blood repertoire were not tracked past 4 weeks after treatment. No pretreatment tumor biopsies were available, so the baseline intratumoral presence of clonotypes could not be determined. In blood, the top tumor clonotypes increased from baseline to 2 weeks after radiation and then shrank by 4 weeks, which suggests a temporary expansion of tumor-resident clones.

The germline V gene yields MDHEN for CDR1 and SYDVKM for CDR2. Trimming at the junction amounts to 7 bases on V and 2 bases on J, and the germline ends lie 17 bases apart. The CDR3, cysteine through phenylalanine, is 15 amino acids long. Just CDR3 DNA is preserved here, 45 bases in frame from base 1. The source of this sequence is a woman aged 70-85 years with renal cell carcinoma. The sample in question was blood, obtained from a patient whose treatment included radiotherapy and nephrectomy. Here the chain combines TRBV28 and TRBJ1-2; TRBD1 is a weak D gene call, 6 bases matching. At the DNA level, the sequence is TGTGCCAGCACCCCCTCACAGGGTCCCAACTATGGCTACACCTTC. It encodes CASTPSQGPNYGYTF.